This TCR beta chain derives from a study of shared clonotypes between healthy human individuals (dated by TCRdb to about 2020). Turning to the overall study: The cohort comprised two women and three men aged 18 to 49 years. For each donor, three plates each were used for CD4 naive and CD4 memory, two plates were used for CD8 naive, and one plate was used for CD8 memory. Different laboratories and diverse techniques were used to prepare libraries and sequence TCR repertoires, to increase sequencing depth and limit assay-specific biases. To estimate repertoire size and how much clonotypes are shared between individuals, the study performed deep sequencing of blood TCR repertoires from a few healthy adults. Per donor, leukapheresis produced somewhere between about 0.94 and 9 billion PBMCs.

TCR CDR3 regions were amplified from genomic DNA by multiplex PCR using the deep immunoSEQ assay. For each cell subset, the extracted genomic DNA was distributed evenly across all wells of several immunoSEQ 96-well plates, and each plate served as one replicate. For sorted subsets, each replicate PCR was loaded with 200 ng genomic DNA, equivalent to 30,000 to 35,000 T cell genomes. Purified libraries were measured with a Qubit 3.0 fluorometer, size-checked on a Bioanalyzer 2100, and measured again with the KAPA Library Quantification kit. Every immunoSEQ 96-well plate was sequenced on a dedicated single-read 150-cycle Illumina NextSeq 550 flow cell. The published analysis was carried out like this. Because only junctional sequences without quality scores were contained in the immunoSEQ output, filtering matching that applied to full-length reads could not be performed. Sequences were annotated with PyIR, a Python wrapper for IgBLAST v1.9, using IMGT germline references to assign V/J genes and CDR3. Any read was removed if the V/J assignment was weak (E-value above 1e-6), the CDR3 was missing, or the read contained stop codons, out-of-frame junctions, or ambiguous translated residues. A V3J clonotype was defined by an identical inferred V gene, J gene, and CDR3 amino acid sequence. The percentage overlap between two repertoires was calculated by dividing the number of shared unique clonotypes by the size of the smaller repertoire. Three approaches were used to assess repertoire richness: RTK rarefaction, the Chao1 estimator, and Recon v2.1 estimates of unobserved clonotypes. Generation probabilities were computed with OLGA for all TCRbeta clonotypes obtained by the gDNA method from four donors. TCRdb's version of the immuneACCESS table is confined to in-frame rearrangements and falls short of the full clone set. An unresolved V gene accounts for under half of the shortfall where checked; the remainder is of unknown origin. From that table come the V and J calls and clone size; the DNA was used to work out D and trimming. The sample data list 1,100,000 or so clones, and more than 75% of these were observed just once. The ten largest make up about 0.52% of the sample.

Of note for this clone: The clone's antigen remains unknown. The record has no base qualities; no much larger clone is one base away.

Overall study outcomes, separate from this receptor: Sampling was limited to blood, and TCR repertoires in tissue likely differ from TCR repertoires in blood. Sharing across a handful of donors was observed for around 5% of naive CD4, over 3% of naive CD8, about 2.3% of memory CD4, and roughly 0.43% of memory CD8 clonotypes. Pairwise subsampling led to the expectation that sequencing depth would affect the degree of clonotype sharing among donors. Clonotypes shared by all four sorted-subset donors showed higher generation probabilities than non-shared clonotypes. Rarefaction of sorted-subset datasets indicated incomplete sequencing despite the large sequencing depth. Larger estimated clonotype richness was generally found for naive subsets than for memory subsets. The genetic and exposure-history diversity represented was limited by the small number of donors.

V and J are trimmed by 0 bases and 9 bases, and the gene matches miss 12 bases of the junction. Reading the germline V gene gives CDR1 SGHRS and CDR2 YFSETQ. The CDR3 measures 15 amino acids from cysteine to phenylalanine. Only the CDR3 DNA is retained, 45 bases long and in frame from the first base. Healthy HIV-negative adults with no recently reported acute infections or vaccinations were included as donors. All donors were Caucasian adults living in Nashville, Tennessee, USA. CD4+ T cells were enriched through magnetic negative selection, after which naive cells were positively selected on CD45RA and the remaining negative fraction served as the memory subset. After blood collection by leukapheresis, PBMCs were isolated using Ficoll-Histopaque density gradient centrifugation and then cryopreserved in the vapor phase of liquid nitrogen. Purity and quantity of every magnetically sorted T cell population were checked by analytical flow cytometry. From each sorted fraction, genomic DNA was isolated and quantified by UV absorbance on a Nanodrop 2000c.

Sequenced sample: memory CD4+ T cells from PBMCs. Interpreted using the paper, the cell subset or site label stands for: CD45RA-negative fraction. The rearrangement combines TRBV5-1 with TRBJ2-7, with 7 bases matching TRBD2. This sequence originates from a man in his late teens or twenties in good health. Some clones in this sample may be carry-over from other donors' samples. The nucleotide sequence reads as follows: TGCGCCAGCAGCTTGGGAGGCGGGAGTCCCGGGGGGCAGTACTTC. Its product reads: CASSLGGGSPGGQYF.